Listed below are T cell receptor beta chains from one sample, sequenced in a study of T-cell memory formation after mild COVID-19. A single record per CDR3 protein comes from TCRdb applying MiXCR to the 5' RACE reads. The sample holds approximately 290,000 distinct CDR3 sequences, 19% seen once. The material sequenced was PBMCs or a T cell subset sorted from them (not recorded which). Receptor source: a young man who had mild COVID-19 (a few samples of this study predate the infection). Cell type and time point are not known. Both conserved end residues are part of each CDR3. The D gene is left open where the match is weak. Size values are once, few and many counts, or a class for expanded clones, and some rows have none.

j_call v_call d_call clone_size cdr3_aa cdr3_nt
TRBJ2-5 TRBV12-3/TRBV12-4 - many CASSLHSPQETQYF TGTGCCAGCAGTTTGCACAGTCCCCAAGAGACCCAGTACTTC
TRBJ1-1 TRBV7-9 TRBD1 - CASSSSGTGRTTEAFF TGTGCCAGCAGCTCTTCCGGGACAGGGCGTACCACTGAAGCTTTCTTT
TRBJ1-1 TRBV3-1 - few CASSHYTQGVPEAFF TGTGCCAGCAGCCATTACACGCAGGGAGTCCCTGAAGCTTTCTTT
TRBJ1-6 TRBV18 - - CASSPPGAVNSPLHF TGTGCCAGCTCACCACCGGGGGCAGTAAATTCACCCCTCCACTTT
TRBJ2-6 TRBV7-9 - few CASRDSGANVLTF TGTGCCAGCAGGGACTCTGGGGCCAACGTCCTGACTTTC
TRBJ2-3 TRBV7-2 - - CASSLMSWRDTQYF TGTGCCAGCAGCTTAATGTCTTGGAGAGATACGCAGTATTTT
TRBJ1-5 TRBV5-1 - - CASSPELGQPQHF TGCGCCAGCAGTCCCGAGCTGGGTCAGCCCCAGCATTTT
TRBJ1-1 TRBV21-1 - few CASSKEERGLGTEAFF TGTGCCAGCAGCAAAGAGGAGCGGGGCCTGGGAACTGAAGCTTTCTTT
TRBJ1-2 TRBV6-5 - - CASSSNSNYGYTF TGTGCCAGCAGCTCGAACAGCAACTATGGCTACACCTTC
TRBJ2-5 TRBV11-2 - few CASSSGTRLGAQYF TGTGCCAGCAGCTCCGGGACCCGTCTTGGAGCCCAGTACTTC
TRBJ2-3 TRBV7-3 TRBD2 many CASSLISGGADTQYF TGTGCCAGCAGCTTAATTAGCGGGGGGGCAGATACGCAGTATTTT
TRBJ1-4 TRBV5-1 TRBD1 - CASRTGVITNEKLFF TGCGCCAGCCGTACAGGGGTAATAACTAATGAAAAACTGTTTTTT
TRBJ1-5 TRBV27 TRBD1 many CASSGTGGQPQHF TGTGCCAGCAGTGGAACAGGGGGTCAGCCCCAGCATTTT
TRBJ1-5 TRBV12-3/TRBV12-4 TRBD1 few CASSPTGAGNQPQHF TGTGCCAGCAGTCCCACAGGGGCCGGCAATCAGCCCCAGCATTTT
TRBJ2-1 TRBV7-2 - - CASSTGGGAYNEQFF TGTGCCAGCAGCACCGGAGGAGGCGCCTACAATGAGCAGTTCTTC
TRBJ1-6 TRBV28 TRBD1 few CASGTDRSSYNSPLHF TGTGCCAGCGGCACGGACAGGAGCTCCTATAATTCACCCCTCCACTTT
TRBJ1-6 TRBV6-6 - - CASRTDSSYNSPLHF TGTGCCAGCAGAACAGACAGTTCCTATAATTCACCCCTCCACTTT
TRBJ1-1 TRBV6-2/TRBV6-3 - - CASSYLATGTIEAFF TGTGCCAGCAGTTACCTGGCGACAGGAACGATTGAAGCTTTCTTT
TRBJ2-3 TRBV12-3/TRBV12-4 - few CASSPPWDTDTQYF TGTGCCAGCAGCCCCCCTTGGGACACAGATACGCAGTATTTT
TRBJ1-1 TRBV18 - many CASSPRNLNTEAFF TGTGCCAGCTCACCAAGGAATTTGAACACTGAAGCTTTCTTT
TRBJ2-1 TRBV7-2 - - CASSPLPRGEQFF TGTGCCAGCAGTCCGCTGCCTCGGGGTGAGCAGTTCTTC
TRBJ1-5 TRBV27 - - CASSLRRETNQPQHF TGTGCCAGCAGTTTACGTAGGGAGACTAATCAGCCCCAGCATTTT
TRBJ2-7 TRBV7-2 - - CASSLRSGGTSYEQYF TGTGCCAGCAGCTTAAGGTCGGGGGGCACTTCCTACGAGCAGTACTTC
TRBJ1-4 TRBV4-1 TRBD1 few CASSQEGQGEKLFF TGCGCCAGCAGCCAAGAGGGACAGGGAGAAAAACTGTTTTTT
TRBJ1-4 TRBV5-1 - - CASSPAFLATNEKLFF TGCGCCAGCAGCCCTGCGTTCCTTGCAACTAATGAAAAACTGTTTTTT
TRBJ1-5 TRBV6-2/TRBV6-3 TRBD1 - CASRTTGDQPQHF TGTGCCAGCAGGACGACAGGGGACCAGCCCCAGCATTTT
TRBJ2-1 TRBV5-1 TRBD2 many CASSQGTSGVGSYNEQFF TGCGCCAGCAGCCAGGGGACTAGCGGGGTCGGCTCCTACAATGAGCAGTTCTTC
TRBJ2-1 TRBV3-1 - - CASSDGSPANEQFF TGTGCCAGCAGCGATGGGTCGCCGGCCAATGAGCAGTTCTTC
TRBJ2-1 TRBV15 - few CATSTWTDYNEQFF TGTGCCACCAGCACGTGGACAGACTACAATGAGCAGTTCTTC
TRBJ1-5 TRBV6-5 - - CASSYSRVGGKQPQHF TGTGCCAGCAGTTACTCGAGAGTGGGGGGCAAACAGCCCCAGCATTTT
TRBJ2-3 TRBV13 - few CASSRRIEDSTDTQYF TGTGCCAGCAGCCGTCGTATAGAGGATAGCACAGATACGCAGTATTTT
TRBJ1-1 TRBV18 - few CASSPTQLPNTEAFF TGTGCCAGCTCACCGACGCAACTGCCAAACACTGAAGCTTTCTTT
TRBJ2-3 TRBV18 - - CASSRQTNENTQYF TGTGCCAGCTCACGACAGACTAACGAAAATACGCAGTATTTT
TRBJ2-7 TRBV20-1 TRBD2 - CSARDRRTSGASEQYF TGCAGTGCTAGAGATAGGAGGACTAGCGGGGCGTCCGAGCAGTACTTC
TRBJ2-3 TRBV4-1 TRBD2 - CASSQDRTSGATDTRYF TGCGCCAGCAGCCAAGATCGGACTAGCGGGGCCACAGATACGCGGTATTTT
TRBJ2-2 TRBV28 TRBD2 few CASSPTSGGPGELFF TGTGCCAGCAGCCCGACAAGCGGGGGGCCCGGGGAGCTGTTTTTT
TRBJ1-2 TRBV5-1 - few CASSLRRNPFYGYTF TGCGCCAGCAGCTTGCGGCGGAACCCCTTCTATGGCTACACCTTC
TRBJ1-1 TRBV9 TRBD1 - CASSPKVRGHTEAFF TGTGCCAGCAGCCCCAAGGTTAGGGGGCACACTGAAGCTTTCTTT
TRBJ2-2 TRBV7-8 TRBD1 - CASSFRQGRSYTGELFF TGTGCCAGCAGCTTTCGACAGGGCAGGTCTTACACCGGGGAGCTGTTTTTT
TRBJ1-6 TRBV6-5 - - CASSYSGSPGSPLHF TGTGCCAGCAGTTACTCGGGCAGCCCTGGGTCACCCCTCCACTTT
TRBJ1-1 TRBV12-3/TRBV12-4 - few CASRAVTGYTEAFF TGTGCCAGCAGGGCCGTAACAGGATACACTGAAGCTTTCTTT
TRBJ1-2 TRBV20-1 - - CSARSVGYGYTF TGCAGTGCTAGGAGTGTAGGCTATGGCTACACCTTC
TRBJ1-5 TRBV20-1 - few CSARDWGISNQPQHF TGCAGTGCTAGAGATTGGGGTATTAGCAATCAGCCCCAGCATTTT
TRBJ1-1 TRBV7-9 - medium-sized CASSPGQTEAFF TGTGCCAGCAGCCCCGGACAAACTGAAGCTTTCTTT
TRBJ1-5 TRBV6-5 - - CASSYSFPPGGNQPQHF TGTGCCAGCAGTTACTCGTTCCCCCCTGGGGGCAATCAGCCCCAGCATTTT
TRBJ2-7 TRBV4-3 TRBD2 few CASSQRTSGGSGEQYF TGCGCCAGCAGCCAAAGGACTAGCGGGGGTTCCGGCGAGCAGTACTTC
TRBJ2-7 TRBV18 TRBD1 few CASSSNPGQGNEQYF TGTGCCAGCTCATCAAATCCGGGACAGGGTAACGAGCAGTACTTC
TRBJ2-2 TRBV12-3/TRBV12-4 TRBD2 - CASRPRASGVTGELFF TGTGCCAGCAGACCCCGGGCTAGCGGGGTCACCGGGGAGCTGTTTTTT
TRBJ2-2 TRBV5-1 - - CASNPGRGRFNTGELFF TGCGCCAGCAACCCCGGACGGGGGCGTTTCAACACCGGGGAGCTGTTTTTT
TRBJ2-3 TRBV12-3/TRBV12-4 TRBD1 - CASRRTGGTDTQYF TGTGCCAGCCGCCGGACAGGGGGCACAGATACGCAGTATTTT
TRBJ2-4 TRBV29-1 - - CSVAGGNIQYF TGCAGCGTTGCCGGGGGAAACATTCAGTACTTC
TRBJ1-4 TRBV7-6 - few CASSLSSEKLFF TGTGCCAGCAGCTTATCTTCCGAAAAACTGTTTTTT
TRBJ2-1 TRBV7-9 - few CASRGRMQRSGHEQFF TGTGCCAGCAGAGGGAGGATGCAGCGGAGTGGGCATGAGCAGTTCTTC
TRBJ2-7 TRBV6-1 TRBD2 few CASSEAGSGVGLEQYF TGTGCCAGCAGTGAAGCGGGAAGCGGGGTGGGTCTGGAGCAGTACTTC
TRBJ2-4 TRBV4-2 - - CASSQERLAKNSQYF TGTGCCAGCAGCCAAGAGCGGCTAGCCAAAAACAGTCAGTACTTC
TRBJ2-4 TRBV6-2/TRBV6-3 - - CASNGGGPLLQYF TGTGCCAGCAATGGGGGGGGCCCACTCCTGCAGTACTTC